These 15 T cell receptor beta chains were all obtained from the same sample, sequenced in a study of shared clonotypes between healthy human individuals. Profiling relied on immunoSEQ multiplex PCR, and the TCRdb table lists in-frame clones only, not all of them. There are over 400,000 clones in the sample; 78% occur only once, and about 12% lies in the top ten. The sequenced material came from PBMCs. The source is a woman between 40 and 55 years old in good health. Some clones in this sample may be carry-over from other donors' samples.

The rearrangement uses TRBV2 and TRBJ2-5, with D perhaps being TRBD1 or TRBD2 (5 bases each). The CDR3 consists of 10 residues. V was cut by 8 bases and J by 6 bases, with 7 bases left in between. Germline assignment: CDR1 SNHLY and CDR2 FYNNEI. The CDR3 nucleotides read TGTGCCAGCCGGGACCAGACCCAGTACTTC. It specifies CASRDQTQYF.

In regard to this clone: The sample carries other DNA sequences with the same CDR3. The genes are TRBV28 and TRBJ1-1; 7 nucleotides agree with TRBD1. CDR3 length: 14 amino acids. V gave up 6 bases and J gave up 0 bases; unmatched junction bases: 4. The germline gives CDR1 MDHEN, CDR2 SYDVKM. The CDR3 sequence: CASRLGQLNTEAFF. The DNA of the CDR3 is TGTGCCAGCAGGCTGGGACAGTTGAACACTGAAGCTTTCTTT.

The chain carries TRBV28 and TRBJ2-7, with D uncertain. The CDR3 runs to 12 residues. In germline, CDR1 is MDHEN, CDR2 SYDVKM. V shed 5 bases and J shed 6 bases, with 11 bases lying between them. The CDR3 loop reads CASSDPNREQYF. The CDR3 region has the DNA TGTGCCAGCAGTGACCCGAACCGCGAGCAGTACTTC.

This clone was seen only once. The chain combines TRBV5-1 with TRBJ1-1; a possible D gene is TRBD1 (5 bases). From germline, CDR1 is SGHRS and CDR2 YFSETQ. The CDR3 totals 14 residues. Trimming stripped 0 bases from V and 10 bases from J, with 16 bases between. The CDR3 region has the DNA TGCGCCAGCAGCTTGGCCGAGGCACCAAGGGGAGCTTTCTTT. Translating gives CASSLAEAPRGAFF.

J is TRBJ2-3 and V is TRBV28; the D gene is possibly TRBD1 (7 bases). The CDR3 is made up of 15 amino acids. The germline V gene encodes CDR1 MDHEN and CDR2 SYDVKM. Trimming removed 5 bases from V and 5 bases from J, with 17 bases in between. Here the CDR3 DNA reads TGTGCCAGCAGTACTTACCAGGGGGGAAGAGATACGCAGTATTTT. Translation gives CASSTYQGGRDTQYF.

The rearrangement uses TRBV7-2 and TRBJ2-2, with D hard to call. Germline CDR1 SGHTA, CDR2 FQGNSA. V shed 5 bases and J shed 0 bases, with 13 bases lying between them. The CDR3 sequence is 16 residues long. This CDR3 reads CASSTWRPANTGELFF. Written as DNA, the CDR3 is TGTGCCAGCAGCACCTGGAGACCCGCGAACACCGGGGAGCTGTTTTTT.

The rearrangement joins TRBV5-1 to TRBJ2-7; D possibly corresponds to TRBD1 (5 bases). The CDR3 has 14 amino acids. Per the germline V gene, CDR1 is SGHRS and CDR2 is YFSETQ. Trimming shortened V by 1 base and J by 0 bases, and 8 bases separated the two germline ends. The CDR3 nucleotides are TGCGCCAGCAGCTTGAGGCAGGGCTCCTACGAGCAGTACTTC. Encoded protein: CASSLRQGSYEQYF.

This clone occurred once. The chain joins TRBV15 to TRBJ2-1; the match to TRBD2 covers 9 bases. Germline-derived CDR1 and CDR2 are LNHNV and YYDKDF (reference sequence). V gave up 1 base and J gave up 6 bases; unmatched junction bases: 4. The CDR3 is 15 amino acids. The CDR3 loop is CATSRGGGLANEQFF. The CDR3 nucleotides read TGTGCCACCAGCAGAGGCGGGGGACTAGCCAATGAGCAGTTCTTC.

V is TRBV6-1 and J is TRBJ2-7, with no clear D. Germline V CDR1 and CDR2: MNHNS, SASEGT. Trimming stripped 5 bases from V and 6 bases from J, with 11 bases between. There are 12 residues in the CDR3. The CDR3 nucleotides are TGTGCCAGCAGTCGCCGGATCACCGAGCAGTACTTC. Translated: CASSRRITEQYF.

This chain joins TRBV5-8 and TRBJ2-7; no firm D call. V was cut by 2 bases and J by 0 bases, with 9 bases left in between. CDR1 is SGHTS and CDR2 is YDEGEE in the germline V gene. The CDR3 extends over 14 amino acids. In nucleotides, the CDR3 is TGTGCCAGCAGCTTTACGACGGGCTCCTACGAGCAGTACTTC. This translates into CASSFTTGSYEQYF.

The V gene is TRBV11-2, the J gene TRBJ1-5; D unresolved. Germline assignment: CDR1 SGHAT and CDR2 FQNNGV. Trimming left V 0 bases short and J 6 bases short, with 6 bases between. The CDR3 totals 13 residues. The CDR3 nucleotides read TGTGCCAGCAGCTTAGATTTGGGTCAGCCCCAGCATTTT. It encodes CASSLDLGQPQHF.

On this clone itself: The sample has other DNA sequences that encode this CDR3 too. CDR3 nucleotides: TGTGCCAGCTCACCGAGCTCCTACGAGCAGTACTTC. Its protein product is CASSPSSYEQYF. The V and J genes are TRBV18 and TRBJ2-7; D remains ambiguous. The CDR3 covers 12 residues. Trimming pared 3 bases from V and 0 bases from J, leaving 3 bases between. Germline V CDR1 and CDR2: KGHSH, LQKENI.

The chain employs TRBV4-1 and TRBJ2-6; D unclear. The V gene lost 1 base and the J gene lost 2 bases, with 12 bases spanning the gap. Germline V lookup: CDR1 MGHRA, CDR2 YSYEKL. The CDR3 extends over 17 amino acids. The CDR3 DNA reads as TGCGCCAGCAGCCAAGTGGGCAGTCACGCTGGGGCCAACGTCCTGACTTTC. This translates into CASSQVGSHAGANVLTF.

This chain uses TRBV7-2 with TRBJ1-5; D is unresolved. Germline V CDR1 and CDR2: SGHTA, FQGNSA. This CDR3 has 12 amino acids. V lost 5 bases and J lost 6, with 8 bases in between. DNA of the CDR3: TGTGCCAGCAGCCAACGGGGTCAGCCCCAGCATTTT. Translating it yields CASSQRGQPQHF.

Regarding this clone: This may arise from a read error, as a much more abundant clone is one base away. The same CDR3 is also encoded by other DNA sequences in this sample. The chain employs TRBV20-1 and TRBJ1-2, with unresolved D. Per the germline V gene, CDR1 is DFQATT and CDR2 is SNEGSKA (reference sequence). CDR3 length equals 11 residues. This CDR3 reads CSAQERYGYTF. The CDR3 nucleotides read TGCAGTGCGCAGGAACGTTATGGCTACACCTTT.